Presented here are 4 T cell receptor beta chains from one specimen sequenced in a study of immune evolution from preneoplasia to lung adenocarcinoma. Libraries were prepared by immunoSEQ multiplex PCR; TCRdb keeps only in-frame clonotypes and omits some of them. There are about 6,100 clones in the sample; about four fifths occur only once, and less than 7.5% lies in the top ten. Sequenced material: FFPE adjacent normal lung tissue. These receptors were collected from an older donor with lung adenocarcinoma.

The rearrangement uses TRBV7-9 and TRBJ1-1; D unresolved. V lost 5 bases, J lost 0 bases, and 4 bases lay in between. Germline CDR1 and CDR2: SEHNR and FQNEAQ (reference sequence). The CDR3 loop spans 12 amino acids. CDR3 bases: TGTGCCAGCAGCGTCATGAACACTGAAGCTTTCTTT. This gives the protein CASSVMNTEAFF.

The chain combines TRBV5-1 with TRBJ2-3; D not resolved. This CDR3 is built from 13 residues. In germline, CDR1 is SGHRS, CDR2 YFSETQ. Trimming pared 4 bases from V and 2 bases from J, leaving 8 bases between. CDR3 region: CASSGLNTDTQYF. Here the CDR3 DNA reads TGCGCCAGCAGCGGGCTAAACACAGATACGCAGTATTTT.

In its sample, this clone was seen once. This chain joins TRBV6-4 and TRBJ2-1, with TRBD2 identical over 7 bases. Germline CDR1 reads MRHNA; CDR2 reads SNTAGT. V shed 1 base, J shed 0 bases, and the junction held 3 bases outside the gene matches. The CDR3 sequence is 16 residues long. CDR3 amino acids: CASSDLGGSSYNEQFF. Here the CDR3 DNA reads TGTGCCAGCAGTGACTTGGGCGGGAGCTCCTACAATGAGCAGTTCTTC.

The CDR3 here is CASSLLGRTEAFF. The CDR3 DNA sequence: TGTGCCAGCAGCTTACTAGGTAGGACTGAAGCTTTCTTT. This chain uses TRBV7-8 with TRBJ1-1; D not certain. Germline CDR1 reads SGHVS; CDR2 reads FQNEAQ. Trimming left V 2 bases short and J 5 bases short, with 9 bases between. The CDR3 is made up of 13 amino acids.